These T cell receptor beta chains were read from a single sample in a study of long-term antiretroviral therapy in people with HIV. Clones were read by immunoSEQ multiplex PCR, and TCRdb kept only the in-frame ones, dropping some. The sample lists about 23,000 clones, approximately 88% seen once, with about 15% in the top ten. The starting material was unsorted PBMCs, obtained approximately 4.5 years after starting antiretroviral therapy. All receptors derive from a man aged 25 to 40 with HIV. Both conserved end residues are part of each CDR3. The D gene is left open where the match is weak. Some rows mark clone size as missing; the rest say once, few, many or name a class of expanded clone.

clone_size d_call j_call v_call cdr3_aa cdr3_nt
NA NA TRBJ1-2 TRBV7-9 CASSGTTVNYGYTF TGTGCCAGCAGCGGGACGACAGTTAACTATGGCTACACCTTC
NA NA TRBJ1-5 TRBV7-6 CASSLGQGRIVGQPQHF TGTGCCAGCAGCTTAGGCCAGGGGCGAATTGTGGGTCAGCCCCAGCATTTT
NA TRBD1 TRBJ1-4 TRBV28 CASSFLQGAGEKLFF TGTGCCAGCAGTTTTTTGCAGGGGGCCGGGGAAAAACTGTTTTTT
NA TRBD1 TRBJ2-7 TRBV9 CASSVGQGHTWEQYF TGTGCCAGCAGCGTAGGACAGGGACATACATGGGAGCAGTACTTC
NA TRBD2 TRBJ2-3 TRBV9 CASSGAGGGGTTDTQYF TGTGCCAGCAGCGGAGCCGGGGGCGGGGGGACCACAGATACGCAGTATTTT
NA NA TRBJ2-7 TRBV19 CASSITASYEQYF TGTGCCAGTAGTATAACGGCCTCCTACGAGCAGTACTTC
NA NA TRBJ2-3 TRBV4-1 CASSQGGLETDTQYF TGCGCCAGCAGCCAAGGCGGGCTGGAGACAGATACGCAGTATTTT
NA NA TRBJ2-1 TRBV6-6 CASSYPLQGNEQFF TGTGCCAGCAGTTACCCGCTACAGGGAAATGAGCAGTTCTTC
NA NA TRBJ2-3 TRBV7-2 CASSPRARGDTQYF TGTGCCAGCAGCCCGCGAGCGAGGGGTGATACGCAGTATTTT
NA NA TRBJ2-4 TRBV6-1 CASQRGDGKNIQYF TGTGCCAGCCAACGAGGGGATGGCAAAAACATTCAGTACTTC
NA NA TRBJ1-5 TRBV27 CASSTGNQPQHF TGTGCCAGCAGTACAGGAAATCAGCCCCAGCATTTT
NA TRBD1 TRBJ1-4 TRBV7-9 CASSPESTGGKLFF TGTGCCAGCAGCCCAGAGTCCACAGGGGGTAAACTGTTTTTT
NA NA TRBJ2-3 TRBV30 CAWSNRAILDTQYF TGTGCCTGGTCTAACAGGGCGATATTGGATACGCAGTATTTT
NA TRBD1 TRBJ1-5 TRBV19 CASSLYGDRGSNQPQHF TGTGCCAGTAGCCTTTACGGGGACAGGGGTAGCAATCAGCCCCAGCATTTT
NA NA TRBJ1-2 TRBV7-3 CASSFWGGYGYTF TGTGCCAGCAGCTTTTGGGGGGGCTATGGCTACACCTTC
NA NA TRBJ2-2 TRBV21-1 CASSKGTGQNTGELFF TGTGCCAGCAGCAAGGGGACAGGGCAGAACACCGGGGAGCTGTTTTTT
NA NA TRBJ1-2 TRBV5-1 CASSLPDYGYTF TGCGCCAGCAGCTTGCCGGATTATGGCTACACCTTC
NA NA TRBJ1-4 TRBV20-1 CSARDEKLFF TGCAGTGCTAGAGACGAAAAACTGTTTTTT
once NA TRBJ1-5 TRBV6-6 CASSYLMEPQHF TGTGCCAGCAGTTACCTGATGGAGCCCCAGCATTTT
NA NA TRBJ2-1 TRBV7-3 CASSLGGLAPYNEQFF TGTGCCAGCAGCTTAGGGGGCTTAGCCCCGTACAATGAGCAGTTCTTC
NA TRBD1 TRBJ2-7 TRBV28 CASSPPPQGAQRKQYF TGTGCCAGCAGTCCCCCCCCACAGGGGGCGCAGCGAAAGCAGTACTTC
NA TRBD1 TRBJ1-1 TRBV28 CASRTPGGGPNTEAFF TGTGCCAGCAGGACGCCAGGGGGGGGACCGAACACTGAAGCTTTCTTT
NA NA TRBJ1-2 TRBV4-3 CASSQEEYGEVYGYTF TGCGCCAGCAGCCAGGAAGAGTACGGGGAAGTGTATGGCTACACCTTC
NA NA TRBJ2-1 TRBV5-1 CASRYQGNEQFF TGCGCCAGCAGGTACCAGGGTAATGAGCAGTTCTTC
NA NA TRBJ2-7 TRBV28 CASSLSSGTNEQYF TGTGCCAGCAGTTTATCTTCAGGGACAAACGAGCAGTACTTC
NA NA TRBJ2-6 TRBV7-9 CASSLDGANVLTF TGTGCCAGCAGCTTAGATGGGGCCAACGTCCTGACTTTC
NA NA TRBJ1-1 TRBV28 CASSLLNRANTEAFF TGTGCCAGCAGTTTATTAAACAGGGCGAACACTGAAGCTTTCTTT
NA TRBD2 TRBJ2-3 TRBV7-1 CASSSAGGWGAYFLAGGYTDTQYF TGTGCCAGCAGCTCTGCGGGGGGTTGGGGGGCGTATTTTTTAGCGGGAGGGTACACAGATACGCAGTATTTT
NA TRBD2 TRBJ2-2 TRBV27 CASSLSIGRASGELFF TGTGCCAGCAGTTTATCTATCGGGAGGGCCAGCGGGGAGCTGTTTTTT
NA NA TRBJ1-4 TRBV6-5 CASSYQPGANEKLFF TGTGCCAGCAGTTACCAACCGGGTGCTAATGAAAAACTGTTTTTT
NA NA TRBJ1-3 TRBV6-4 CASSDPHGTGNTIYF TGTGCCAGCAGTGACCCCCATGGTACTGGAAACACCATATATTTT
NA TRBD2 TRBJ2-7 TRBV18 CASSPPGLASYEQYF TGTGCCAGCTCACCACCGGGACTAGCCTCCTACGAGCAGTACTTC
NA NA TRBJ1-1 TRBV9 CASSVAGDITNTEAFF TGTGCCAGCAGCGTAGCTGGTGATATAACGAACACTGAAGCTTTCTTT
NA NA TRBJ1-1 TRBV19 CARKLSRGELNTEAFF TGTGCCAGAAAGCTTAGTCGCGGGGAATTGAACACTGAAGCTTTCTTT
NA NA TRBJ1-4 TRBV10-2 CASTGQFGKLFF TGCGCCAGCACGGGACAATTCGGAAAACTGTTTTTT
NA NA TRBJ2-7 TRBV7-9 CASSVATYEQYF TGTGCCAGCAGCGTGGCGACCTACGAGCAGTACTTC
NA NA TRBJ2-6 TRBV10-3 CAISAPSGANVLTF TGTGCCATCAGTGCGCCCTCTGGGGCCAACGTCCTGACTTTC
NA NA TRBJ1-5 TRBV7-3 CATTHSTSSYQPQHF TGTGCCACCACACACTCCACCTCGTCATATCAGCCCCAGCATTTT
NA NA TRBJ2-5 TRBV7-6 CASSGDRQETQYF TGTGCCAGCAGCGGAGACAGGCAAGAGACCCAGTACTTC
NA TRBD2 TRBJ2-3 TRBV13 CASSSGLAGGGTDTQYF TGTGCCAGCAGCTCGGGACTAGCGGGAGGGGGCACAGATACGCAGTATTTT
NA TRBD1 TRBJ2-5 TRBV9 CASSATTGSVTQYF TGTGCCAGCAGCGCAACGACAGGGAGTGTGACCCAGTACTTC
once NA TRBJ2-2 TRBV9 CASSVGGTGELFF TGTGCCAGCAGCGTAGGCGGGACCGGGGAGCTGTTTTTT
NA NA TRBJ1-1 TRBV27 CASSLWGSNTEAFF TGTGCCAGCAGTTTATGGGGGAGTAACACTGAAGCTTTCTTT
few TRBD1 TRBJ1-2 TRBV19 CASTRDRGRAGGYTF TGTGCCAGTACCCGGGACAGGGGCCGGGCAGGTGGCTACACCTTC
once NA TRBJ2-5 TRBV6-5 CASSYSTPPLQETQYF TGTGCCAGCAGTTACTCGACACCTCCCCTCCAAGAGACCCAGTACTTC
NA TRBD2 TRBJ2-7 TRBV9 CASSHSGGAYEQYF TGTGCCAGCAGCCACAGCGGGGGGGCCTACGAGCAGTACTTC
NA TRBD2 TRBJ2-1 TRBV5-6 CASSTILAGGPYNEQFF TGTGCCAGCAGCACGATACTAGCGGGAGGGCCCTACAATGAGCAGTTCTTC
NA NA TRBJ2-1 TRBV7-9 CASSLFGFGAVNEQFF TGTGCCAGCAGCTTATTCGGTTTCGGGGCCGTCAATGAGCAGTTCTTC
once NA TRBJ1-5 TRBV30 CAWSSGFYSNQPQHF TGTGCCTGGAGTAGTGGCTTCTATAGCAATCAGCCCCAGCATTTT
NA TRBD2 TRBJ2-5 TRBV13 CASSLALAGESRETQYF TGTGCCAGCAGCTTGGCCCTAGCGGGAGAAAGTCGAGAGACCCAGTACTTC
NA NA TRBJ2-5 TRBV9 CASSVAGQETQYF TGTGCCAGCAGCGTAGCGGGTCAAGAGACCCAGTACTTC
NA TRBD1 TRBJ1-2 TRBV25-1 CASRSDRGDYGYTF TGTGCCAGCAGATCGGACAGGGGGGACTATGGCTACACCTTC
few NA TRBJ2-6 TRBV9 CASSVRLSGPSGANVLTF TGTGCCAGCAGCGTTCGACTTAGCGGCCCCTCTGGGGCCAACGTCCTGACTTTC
NA TRBD2 TRBJ2-3 TRBV5-1 CASSVPSGGAADTQYF TGCGCCAGCAGCGTACCTAGCGGGGGGGCGGCAGATACGCAGTATTTT